The present T cell receptor beta chain was sequenced within a study of shared clonotypes between healthy human individuals. Study in general: Three plates each covered CD4 naive and memory; CD8 naive two, CD8 memory one. Study results and caveats: Sharing across four donors was seen in about 5% of naive CD4 clonotypes.

Details on this clone: The antigen is unknown.

Each cell subset's genomic DNA was divided evenly among several immunoSEQ plates. Method: immunoSEQ multiplex PCR; TCRdb's copy keeps in-frame clones and lacks some. The sample includes about 340,000 clones, 73% of them seen just once. Sequencing was performed on memory CD4+ T cells sorted from blood. The subset was: CD45RA-negative fraction. The receptor's source is a man aged 25 to 45 in good health.

CDR3 bases: TGCGCCAGCAGTGTTAACTTCGAAGGGGAGCTGTTTTTT. This encodes CASSVNFEGELFF. The chain combines TRBV10-2 with TRBJ2-2; D unresolved. The CDR3 sequence is 13 residues long. In germline, CDR1 is WSHSY, CDR2 SAAADI. The ends were cut back, 4 bases at V and 8 bases at J, with 11 bases in the middle.